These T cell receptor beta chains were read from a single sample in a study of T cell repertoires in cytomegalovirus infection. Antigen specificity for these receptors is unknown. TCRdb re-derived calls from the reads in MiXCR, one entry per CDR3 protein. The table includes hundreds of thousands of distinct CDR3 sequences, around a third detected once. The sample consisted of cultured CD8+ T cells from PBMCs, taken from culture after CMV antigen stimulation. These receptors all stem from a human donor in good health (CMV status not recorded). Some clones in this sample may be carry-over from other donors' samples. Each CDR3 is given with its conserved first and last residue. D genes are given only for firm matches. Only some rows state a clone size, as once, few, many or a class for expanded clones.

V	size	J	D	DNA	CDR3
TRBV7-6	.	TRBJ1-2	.	TGTGCCAGCTGGGCTACAGGTTTCGGTGGCTACACCTTC	CASWATGFGGYTF
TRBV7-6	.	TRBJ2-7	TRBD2	TGTGCCAGCAGCCCAAGACTAGCGGGGACTTACGAGCAGTACTTC	CASSPRLAGTYEQYF
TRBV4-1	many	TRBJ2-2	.	TGCGCCAGCAGCCAAACCGGGGAGCTGTTTTTT	CASSQTGELFF
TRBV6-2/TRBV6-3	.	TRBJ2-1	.	TGTGCCAGCAGTTATCCCCGGGACCCCGAACGGGTTTGGCCCAATGAGCAGTTCTTC	CASSYPRDPERVWPNEQFF
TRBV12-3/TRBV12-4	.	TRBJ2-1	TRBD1	TGTGCCAACAGACCGGGACAGCCGCGGGAGCAGTTCTTC	CANRPGQPREQFF
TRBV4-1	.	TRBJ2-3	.	TGCGCCAGCAGCCAAGACTCGGTTGCAGATACGCAGTATTTT	CASSQDSVADTQYF
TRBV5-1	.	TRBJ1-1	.	TGCGCCAGCAGCTTGGAGGGGGGTGACACTGAAGCTTTCTTT	CASSLEGGDTEAFF
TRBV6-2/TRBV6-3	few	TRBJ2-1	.	TGTGCCAGCAGTTATTACGGGGGCGCGGAACAGTTCTTC	CASSYYGGAEQFF
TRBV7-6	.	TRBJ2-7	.	TGTGCCAGCAGCTTAGCCCCGGGAATCTACGAGCAGTACTTC	CASSLAPGIYEQYF
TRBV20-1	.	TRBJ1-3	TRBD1	TGCAGTGCTAGGGACAGGGAATCTGGAAACACCATATATTTT	CSARDRESGNTIYF
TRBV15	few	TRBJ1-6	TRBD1	TGTGCCACCAGCAGAGAGGGACAGGGGGTTAAGGGGTCGTATAATTCACCCCTCCACTTT	CATSREGQGVKGSYNSPLHF